One and the same sample provided the 28 T cell receptor beta chains below, sequenced in a study of cytomegalovirus exposure and HLA in healthy donors. With 60 Vbeta and 13 Jbeta primers, the PCR was carried out. Clones were read by immunoSEQ multiplex PCR, and TCRdb kept only the in-frame ones, dropping some. Of more than 85,000 clones listed, around 76% were seen once; the top ten hold roughly 13%. Input material: PBMCs. Receptor source: a man aged 30 to 39 in good health and CMV-seropositive.

This chain connects TRBV5-6 to TRBJ2-4; D is possibly TRBD1 (6 bases). The CDR3 contains 15 residues. The V gene lost 4 bases and the J gene lost 3 bases, with 14 bases spanning the gap. In germline, CDR1 is SGHDT, CDR2 YYEEEE. The CDR3 is CASSLITGNKNIQYF. The CDR3 nucleotides are TGTGCCAGCAGCCTCATAACAGGGAACAAAAACATTCAGTACTTC. Full variable domain (remainder filled in from reference TRBV5-6 and TRBJ2-4): DAGVTQSPTHLIKTRGQQVTLRCSPKSGHDTVSWYQQALGQGPQFIFQYYEEEERQRGNFPDRFSGHQFPNYSSELNVNALLLGDSALYLCASSLITGNKNIQYFGAGTRLSVL.

The chain combines TRBV9 with TRBJ1-4; D perhaps matches TRBD1 (5 bases). CDR1 SGDLS and CDR2 YYNGEE come from the germline V gene. The CDR3 has 14 amino acids. V was pared by 0 bases and J by 5 bases, with 8 bases between. The CDR3 spells CASSVAGRNEKLFF. CDR3 nucleotide sequence: TGTGCCAGCAGCGTAGCAGGGAGGAATGAAAAACTGTTTTTT.

The V call is TRBV13, the J call TRBJ1-1, with D unresolved. CDR3 length: 12 residues. Germline values: CDR1 PRHDT, CDR2 FYEKMQ (reference sequence). V gave up 3 bases and J gave up 10 bases, with 12 bases separating them. The DNA of the CDR3 is TGTGCCAGCAGCTTCGGACTTCTCGGAGCTTTCTTT. It yields the protein CASSFGLLGAFF. The whole variable domain, filled in from reference TRBV13 and TRBJ1-1, reads AAGVIQSPRHLIKEKRETATLKCYPIPRHDTVYWYQQGPGQDPQFLISFYEKMQSDKGSIPDRFSAQQFSDYHSELNMSSLELGDSALYFCASSFGLLGAFFGQGTRLTVV.

The V call is TRBV7-8, the J call TRBJ2-7; 8 bases are shared with TRBD1. Germline CDR1 reads SGHVS; CDR2 reads FQNEAQ. V lost 3 bases and J lost 3; bases outside the gene matches: 7. This CDR3 is built from 15 residues. CDR3 nucleotides: TGTGCCAGCAGCTTTCTGACAGGGGATCTCTACGAGCAGTACTTC. Translated: CASSFLTGDLYEQYF.

The chain links TRBV19 to TRBJ1-4; no firm D call. Germline V gene data show CDR1 as LNHDA and CDR2 as SQIVND (reference sequence). V was clipped by 5 bases and J by 5 bases, with 9 bases between them. The CDR3 totals 13 residues. CDR3 region: CASSRSENEKLFF. As DNA, the CDR3 is TGTGCCAGTAGTCGCTCAGAAAATGAAAAACTGTTTTTT.

This rearrangement joins TRBV6-6 to TRBJ2-1; D unclear. Trimming took 0 bases from V and 7 from J, leaving 7 bases between them. The CDR3 is 13 amino acids. Germline lookup yields CDR1 MNHNY and CDR2 SVGAGI (reference sequence). CDR3 bases: TGTGCCAGCAGTTACTCGGAGTCGAATGAGCAGTTCTTC. As protein: CASSYSESNEQFF.

V usage is TRBV7-2 and J usage is TRBJ2-2, with D tentatively TRBD2 (6 bases). From germline, CDR1 is SGHTA and CDR2 FQGNSA. The V end was cut by 3 bases, the J end by 2 bases, with 13 bases between. This CDR3 has 16 residues. CDR3 in DNA: TGTGCCAGCAGCTTTTACCAGCGGGTAAACACCGGGGAGCTGTTTTTT. Translated: CASSFYQRVNTGELFF.

The rearrangement joins TRBV7-2 to TRBJ2-1, with D possibly being TRBD1 (6 bases). CDR1 and CDR2 (germline): SGHTA, FQGNSA. The CDR3 is 15 amino acids. The V end was cut by 5 bases, the J end by 4 bases, with 15 bases between. The CDR3 coding sequence is TGTGCCAGCAGCCCAAGAAGGGGGATTTACAATGAGCAGTTCTTC. It is translated as CASSPRRGIYNEQFF.

The sample holds one count of this clone. The chain recombines TRBV18 with TRBJ2-1, with 13 bases lining up with TRBD2. This CDR3 contains 17 residues. Trimming removed 1 base from V and 3 bases from J; junction bases left unmatched: 3. CDR1 and CDR2 (germline): KGHSH, LQKENI. The CDR3 nucleotides read TGTGCCAGCTCACCACTGGGACTAGCGGGGAACTACAATGAGCAGTTCTTC. It specifies CASSPLGLAGNYNEQFF. The entire variable domain, with the rest obtained from reference TRBV18 and TRBJ2-1, is as follows: NAGVMQNPRHLVRRRGQEARLRCSPMKGHSHVYWYRQLPEEGLKFMVYLQKENIIDESGMPKERFSAEFPKEGPSILRIQQVVRGDSAAYFCASSPLGLAGNYNEQFFGPGTRLTVL.

The genes are TRBV10-1 and TRBJ2-1; possibly TRBD2 for D (6 bases). The length of the CDR3 is 14 residues. V lost 4 bases, J lost 6 bases, and 13 bases lay in between. The germline V gene encodes CDR1 WNHNN and CDR2 SYGVQD (reference sequence). CDR3 nucleotide sequence: TGCGCCAGCAGTGCAGACCGGAGGGGCAATGAGCAGTTCTTC. Residues: CASSADRRGNEQFF.

The chain couples TRBV7-2 to TRBJ1-4; D is perhaps TRBD1 (5 bases). The CDR3 has 14 residues. With 5 bases removed from V and 8 bases from J, the gap between germline ends came to 15 bases. Germline-derived CDR1 and CDR2 are SGHTA and FQGNSA. CDR3 protein: CASSQTAGGEKLFF. The CDR3 DNA follows: TGTGCCAGCAGCCAAACGGCGGGGGGAGAAAAACTGTTTTTT.

In this sample, this clone turned up once. The chain employs TRBV6-5 and TRBJ1-5, with D uncertain. The CDR3 runs 14 residues. Between the trimmed V and J ends, which lost 6 bases and 2 bases, there was a span of 11 bases. The germline V gene has CDR1 MNHEY and CDR2 SVGAGI. CDR3 sequence: CASRQLIGNQPQHF. The CDR3, as DNA: TGTGCCAGCAGACAACTAATCGGCAATCAGCCCCAGCATTTT.

The J gene is TRBJ2-7, the V gene TRBV28, with D possibly matching TRBD1 (5 bases). Germline CDR1 and CDR2: MDHEN and SYDVKM. Deletions cut 6 bases from V and 3 bases from J, with 18 bases between. This CDR3 has 15 amino acids. CDR3 residues: CASRLLGPGFYEQYF. CDR3 coding DNA: TGTGCCAGCAGGCTACTGGGGCCAGGTTTCTACGAGCAGTACTTC.

The chain employs TRBV5-1 and TRBJ1-4; no clear D gene. Trimming removed 1 base at V and 8 bases at J, with 9 bases between. Looked up from germline, CDR1 is SGHRS and CDR2 is YFSETQ. The CDR3 sequence is 13 residues long. Written as DNA, the CDR3 is TGCGCCAGCAGCTTGTCTGGGGAGGAAAAACTGTTTTTT. Translation gives CASSLSGEEKLFF.

This chain links TRBV28 with TRBJ2-3; 9 bases align to TRBD2. The J segment lost 3 bases and the V segment lost 2 bases, leaving 3 bases of the junction unmatched. The germline V gene has CDR1 MDHEN and CDR2 SYDVKM. The CDR3 extends over 15 amino acids. The CDR3 reads CASSLPRGGTDTQYF. The CDR3, as DNA: TGTGCCAGCAGTTTACCGCGGGGGGGTACAGATACGCAGTATTTT.

V gene TRBV7-9 combines with J gene TRBJ2-3; no clear D gene. The V and J ends lost 5 bases and 8 bases respectively, with 14 bases between them. Germline V gene data show CDR1 as SEHNR and CDR2 as FQNEAQ (reference sequence). The CDR3 totals 13 residues. The CDR3 loop is CASSPGSRPTQYF. DNA of the CDR3: TGTGCCAGCAGCCCCGGGTCGCGGCCTACGCAGTATTTT. The whole variable domain, remainder taken from reference TRBV7-9 and TRBJ2-3, is DTGVSQNPRHKITKRGQNVTFRCDPISEHNRLYWYRQTLGQGPEFLTYFQNEAQLEKSRLLSDRFSAERPKGSFSTLEIQRTEQGDSAMYLCASSPGSRPTQYFGPGTRLTVL.

This chain links TRBV7-3 with TRBJ2-1; D is uncertain. CDR3 length: 13 amino acids. V was trimmed by 5 bases and J by 4 bases, leaving 9 bases between them. CDR1 is SGHTA, CDR2 FQGTGA, per germline. The CDR3 is CASSPPPYNEQFF. The CDR3 coding sequence is TGTGCCAGCAGCCCCCCCCCTTACAATGAGCAGTTCTTC.

A few counts support this clone. This chain links TRBV5-5 with TRBJ2-3; TRBD1 might be the D (6 bases). Germline V gives CDR1 SGHKS, CDR2 YYEKEE (reference sequence). The CDR3 has 14 residues. V lost 4 bases, J lost 0 bases, and 9 bases lay in between. CDR3 nucleotide sequence: TGTGCCAGCAGCAGGACAGTAAGCACAGATACGCAGTATTTT. This gives the protein CASSRTVSTDTQYF.

The chain links TRBV29-1 to TRBJ1-5, with a possible D match to TRBD1 (5 bases). The germline V gene has CDR1 SQVTM and CDR2 ANQGSEA. Between the trimmed V and J ends, which lost 6 bases and 3 bases, there was a span of 15 bases. The CDR3 is made up of 14 amino acids. CDR3 DNA sequence: TGCAGCGTCTCAACCGGGACTGACAATCAGCCCCAGCATTTT. The encoded protein is CSVSTGTDNQPQHF.

The CDR3 nucleotides read TGTGCCAGCAGCTTAGCCTCCTGGCATTCACCCCTCCACTTT. Protein sequence: CASSLASWHSPLHF. V and J are TRBV13 and TRBJ1-6; the D is unclear. Germline lookup yields CDR1 PRHDT and CDR2 FYEKMQ (reference sequence). The length of the CDR3 is 14 residues. Trimming took 1 base from V and 8 from J, leaving 9 bases between them.

The rearrangement links TRBV6-5 to TRBJ2-7; 8 nucleotides line up with TRBD1. Germline-derived CDR1 and CDR2 are MNHEY and SVGAGI. This CDR3 is built from 14 residues. The V and J ends lost 6 bases and 4 bases, in that order; junction bases with no gene match: 8. In DNA form, the CDR3 reads TGTGCCAGCAGCCCGGACGGACAGGGATACGAGCAGTACTTC. Its translation: CASSPDGQGYEQYF.

CDR3 sequence: CASSLFGNSGEKLFF. The CDR3 region has the DNA TGTGCCAGCAGTCTCTTCGGAAACAGTGGTGAAAAACTGTTTTTT. The V gene is TRBV27, the J gene TRBJ1-4; no clear D. The CDR3 consists of 15 residues. The V and J ends lost 5 bases and 7 bases respectively, with 17 bases between them. Germline loops: CDR1 MNHEY, CDR2 SMNVEV (reference sequence).

The chain couples TRBV9 to TRBJ2-7; the match to TRBD1 covers 9 bases. The ends lost 0 bases at V and 3 bases at J; junction bases unmatched: 7. Per the germline V gene, CDR1 is SGDLS and CDR2 is YYNGEE. The CDR3 spans 16 residues. The CDR3 DNA sequence: TGTGCCAGCAGCGTAGCTCTGGGACAGGGAGTCTACGAGCAGTACTTC. Translation gives CASSVALGQGVYEQYF.

V is TRBV4-3 and J is TRBJ1-1, with D possibly being TRBD1 (5 bases). This CDR3 region has 16 residues. Germline V gene sequence: CDR1 LGHNA, CDR2 YSLEER. V gave up 0 bases and J gave up 0 bases, with 11 bases separating them. As DNA, the CDR3 is TGCGCCAGCAGCCAAGAAACAGGCACCATGAACACTGAAGCTTTCTTT. It yields the protein CASSQETGTMNTEAFF.

The chain carries TRBV9 and TRBJ2-3; 12 bases are a match to TRBD2. The CDR3 is made up of 17 amino acids. Germline V gene lookup returns CDR1 SGDLS and CDR2 YYNGEE. The junction had 10 bases not matched to a gene; V was cut back by 4 bases and J by 4 bases. The CDR3 loop is CASSPSTSGGPSDTQYF. The CDR3 DNA reads TGTGCCAGCAGCCCGTCGACTAGCGGGGGTCCATCAGATACGCAGTATTTT.

As DNA, the CDR3 is TGCGCCAGCAGCCCCCAAGCGGGGGGGCCACATCTCAATGAGCAGTTCTTC. Its translation is CASSPQAGGPHLNEQFF. V gene TRBV10-1 combines with J gene TRBJ2-1; 10 nucleotides match TRBD2. Germline values: CDR1 WNHNN, CDR2 SYGVQD (reference sequence). This CDR3 is 17 amino acids long. The J segment lost 6 bases and the V segment lost 6 bases, leaving 14 bases of the junction unmatched.

The CDR3 loop is CASSSADRVNTEAFF. Written as DNA, the CDR3 is TGTGCCAGCAGTTCTGCGGACAGGGTGAACACTGAAGCTTTCTTT. The rearrangement joins TRBV28 to TRBJ1-1; 8 nucleotides agree with TRBD1. V was clipped by 4 bases and J by 0 bases; unmatched bases: 4. Germline V gene sequence: CDR1 MDHEN, CDR2 SYDVKM. The CDR3 is 15 residues long.

V gene TRBV6-1 combines with J gene TRBJ1-2; D is perhaps TRBD1 (6 bases). The length of the CDR3 is 16 residues. CDR1 and CDR2 from the germline V gene are MNHNS and SASEGT. V lost 3 bases and J lost 6, with 20 bases in between. DNA of the CDR3: TGTGCCAGCAGTGAGGCCCTTCTCCAGACAGGCCATGGCTACACCTTC. This gives the protein CASSEALLQTGHGYTF.